This T cell receptor beta chain was captured in a study of T cell repertoires in cytomegalovirus infection. TCRdb reanalysed the reads using MiXCR and keeps one entry per CDR3 protein. This sample yields 500,000 to 600,000 distinct CDR3 sequences, of which 15% to 20% are seen a single time; under 30% belongs to the top ten. The CDR3 totals 14 residues. Trimming shortened V by 0 bases and J by 3 bases, and 8 bases separated the two germline ends. CDR1 is MGHRA and CDR2 is YSYEKL in the germline V gene. The rearrangement joins TRBV4-1 to TRBJ2-5; the D is unclear. The origin of this receptor is a human donor in good health (CMV status not recorded). Some clones in this sample may be carry-over from other donors' samples. Sequences were obtained from CD8+ T cells from PBMCs. The CDR3 region has the DNA TGCGCCAGCAGCCAAGATCACAGAGAAGAGACCCAGTACTTC. Protein product: CASSQDHREETQYF.